This TCR beta chain was obtained from a study of T cell repertoires and Cas9 in healthy adults. Here immunoSEQ multiplex PCR was the method, and the copy in TCRdb shows in-frame clones only, minus some. This table has approximately 22,000 clones, under 95% appearing once. From germline, CDR1 is SGHNT and CDR2 YYREEE (reference sequence). The CDR3 consists of 15 residues. With V trimmed by 7 bases and J by 2 bases, 9 bases remained unmatched. The sample comprised CD4+ effector T cells (CD127+, CD25-, CD137-, CD154-) from PBMCs; culture status not recorded. The V gene is TRBV5-4, the J gene TRBJ2-3, with 8 bases fitting TRBD1. This sequence was found in a human donor in good health. The CDR3 sequence is CASFRDRPDTDTQYF. The CDR3 DNA follows: TGTGCCAGCTTCCGGGACAGGCCCGACACAGATACGCAGTATTTT.